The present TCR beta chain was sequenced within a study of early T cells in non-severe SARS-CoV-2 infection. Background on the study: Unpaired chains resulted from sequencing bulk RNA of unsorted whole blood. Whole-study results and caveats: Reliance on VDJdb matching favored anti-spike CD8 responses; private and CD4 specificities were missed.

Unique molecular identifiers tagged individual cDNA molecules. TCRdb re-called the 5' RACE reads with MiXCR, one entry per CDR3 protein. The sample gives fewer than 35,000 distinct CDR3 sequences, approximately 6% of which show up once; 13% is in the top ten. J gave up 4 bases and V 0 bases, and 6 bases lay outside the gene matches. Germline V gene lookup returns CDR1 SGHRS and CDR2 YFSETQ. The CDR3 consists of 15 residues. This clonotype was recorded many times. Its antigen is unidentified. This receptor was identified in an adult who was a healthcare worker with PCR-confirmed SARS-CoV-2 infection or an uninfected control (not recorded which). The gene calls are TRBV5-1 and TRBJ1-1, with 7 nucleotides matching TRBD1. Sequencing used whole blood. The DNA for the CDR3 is TGCGCCAGCAGCTTGGCGCAGGGGGGTACCACTGAAGCTTTCTTT. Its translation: CASSLAQGGTTEAFF.